A single sample gave rise to the 18 T cell receptor beta chains below, sequenced in a study of T cell repertoires in cytomegalovirus infection. In TCRdb, the reads were re-called with MiXCR into one record per CDR3 protein. This table has fewer than 70,000 distinct CDR3 sequences, 28% appearing once. Their specific antigens are unknown. The starting material was CD8+ T cells from cultured PBMCs, obtained from culture after CMV antigen stimulation. The receptor set was obtained from a human donor in good health (CMV status not recorded). Some clones in this sample may be carry-over from other donors' samples.

Only a few counts were recorded for this clonotype. The chain has TRBV27 and TRBJ2-2; D unclear. Trimming removed 4 bases from V and 8 bases from J, with 8 bases in between. This CDR3 is 12 amino acids long. CDR1 and CDR2 from the germline V gene are MNHEY and SMNVEV (reference sequence). CDR3 protein: CASSSPRGELFF. CDR3 DNA sequence: TGTGCCAGCAGTTCCCCCCGGGGGGAGCTGTTTTTT.

This clonotype was found a few times. The chain carries TRBV29-1 and TRBJ2-7; D tentatively fits TRBD1 or TRBD2 (5 bases each). Between the trimmed V and J ends, which lost 6 bases and 7 bases, there was a span of 22 bases. Per germline, CDR1 SQVTM and CDR2 ANQGSEA. This CDR3 is 14 amino acids long. CDR3 loop: CSVADLRGVGEQYF. As DNA, the CDR3 is TGCAGCGTCGCTGATTTAAGAGGGGTGGGAGAGCAGTACTTC.

DNA of the CDR3: TGCAGTGCTAGAGATGTCCCGGGTTCCTTGAACACTGAAGCTTTCTTT. Encoded protein: CSARDVPGSLNTEAFF. The chain links TRBV20-1 to TRBJ1-1, with D uncertain. Germline CDR1 reads DFQATT; CDR2 reads SNEGSKA (reference sequence). The CDR3 covers 16 residues. V lost 0 bases to trimming and J lost 0 bases, with 14 bases between them.

This chain links TRBV2 with TRBJ2-6, with D perhaps being TRBD1 or TRBD2 (6 bases each). The V and J ends lost 7 bases and 3 bases respectively, with 13 bases between them. Germline V gene data show CDR1 as SNHLY and CDR2 as FYNNEI. This CDR3 contains 15 residues. The CDR3 reads CASTGGAGGANVLTF. The CDR3 bases are TGTGCCAGCACCGGGGGCGCGGGTGGGGCCAACGTCCTGACTTTC.

The DNA of the CDR3 is TGCGCCAGCAGCAAGGAAGGGGGACTGGGGTATGGCTACACCTTC. It yields the protein CASSKEGGLGYGYTF. This chain links TRBV4-1 with TRBJ1-2; possible D gene TRBD1, 6 bases. Germline assignment: CDR1 MGHRA and CDR2 YSYEKL. Trimming took off 5 bases at V and 5 bases at J, with 18 bases between the two ends. This CDR3 has 15 amino acids.

The V and J genes are TRBV10-3 and TRBJ1-3; the D gene is possibly TRBD1 (5 bases). V lost 7 bases and J lost 0, with 16 bases in between. Germline CDR1 reads ENHRY; CDR2 reads SYGVKD. The CDR3 spans 16 residues. DNA of the CDR3: TGTGCCATCAAGGCCTACGGGGGGTCCTCTGGAAACACCATATATTTT. It yields the protein CAIKAYGGSSGNTIYF.

This clonotype was counted ten times or more. The V and J genes are TRBV6-1 and TRBJ2-7; D may correspond to TRBD1 or TRBD2 (5 bases each). The CDR3 length is 14 residues. With 1 base removed from V and 5 bases from J, the gap between germline ends came to 12 bases. Germline CDR1 is MNHNS and CDR2 is SASEGT. CDR3 sequence: CASSEGGSGHEQYF. CDR3 sequence (DNA): TGTGCCAGCAGTGAAGGGGGGAGTGGGCACGAGCAGTACTTC.

This clonotype was seen more than once but under ten times. The J gene is TRBJ1-5, the V gene TRBV19; D may be TRBD1 (5 bases). This CDR3 comprises 18 residues. From germline, CDR1 is LNHDA and CDR2 SQIVND (reference sequence). The V end lost 0 bases, the J end lost 0 bases, and 15 bases lay between the germline ends. CDR3: CASSIDLETADSNQPQHF. The CDR3 coding sequence is TGTGCCAGTAGTATAGACTTGGAGACAGCGGATAGCAATCAGCCCCAGCATTTT.

This clonotype was counted many times. The rearrangement links TRBV6-2 or TRBV6-3 to TRBJ1-1; D remains unclear. Germline CDR1 MNHEY, CDR2 SVGEGT. The ends were cut back, 0 bases at V and 4 bases at J, with 9 bases in the middle. There are 14 residues in the CDR3. Here the CDR3 DNA reads TGTGCCAGCAGTTACTCAGGAATGGCCACTGAAGCTTTCTTT. It encodes CASSYSGMATEAFF.

The genes are TRBV5-8 and TRBJ1-5; D not certain. Trimming took 7 bases from V and 6 from J, leaving 20 bases between them. The CDR3 runs 15 residues. Germline V CDR1 and CDR2: SGHTS, YDEGEE. The CDR3 nucleotides are TGTGCCAGCTCGAACAACCCGAGAGGCGTTCAGCCCCAGCATTTT. This codes for CASSNNPRGVQPQHF.

V is TRBV6-6 and J is TRBJ1-3; maybe TRBD1 (6 bases). This CDR3 is 17 amino acids long. Per the germline V gene, CDR1 is MNHNY and CDR2 is SVGAGI (reference sequence). Trimming left V 2 bases short and J 3 bases short, with 17 bases between. This chain's CDR3 is CASSYPRQEGSGNTIYF. CDR3 nucleotide sequence: TGTGCCAGCAGTTACCCCCGACAGGAGGGAAGTGGAAACACCATATATTTT.

This clonotype was picked up a small number of times. The chain combines TRBV6-2 or TRBV6-3 with TRBJ2-3; 12 bases align to TRBD1. CDR3 size: 15 residues. With V trimmed by 6 bases and J by 2 bases, 3 bases remained unmatched. Germline assignment: CDR1 MNHEY and CDR2 SVGEGT. The CDR3 reads CASRGQGAVTDTQYF. The CDR3 DNA reads as TGTGCCAGCAGGGGACAGGGGGCCGTCACAGATACGCAGTATTTT.

The table lists this clonotype with many counts. This rearrangement joins TRBV27 to TRBJ1-5; D is unclear. V was clipped by 0 bases and J by 4 bases, with 13 bases between them. Germline V gives CDR1 MNHEY, CDR2 SMNVEV (reference sequence). The CDR3 has 16 residues. CDR3 amino acids: CASSLSGPKGNQPQHF. The DNA for the CDR3 is TGTGCCAGCAGTTTATCTGGACCCAAGGGAAATCAGCCCCAGCATTTT.

The sample holds a few counts of this clonotype. The CDR3 protein is CASSPGLQEAIKTQYF. CDR3 coding DNA: TGCGCCAGCAGCCCCGGACTACAGGAGGCCATTAAGACCCAGTACTTC. V and J are TRBV4-3 and TRBJ2-5; D is perhaps TRBD2 (6 bases). CDR3 length equals 16 residues. Trimming left V 4 bases short and J 6 bases short, with 21 bases between. Per germline, CDR1 LGHNA and CDR2 YSLEER.

This clonotype was observed a handful of times. This chain joins TRBV7-9 and TRBJ1-1, with 7 positions matching TRBD1. Germline CDR1 SEHNR, CDR2 FQNEAQ (reference sequence). The CDR3 length is 16 residues. After removal of 0 bases from V and 1 base from J, the junction contained 5 bases not matched to a gene. Here the CDR3 DNA reads TGTGCCAGCAGCTTAGCGCCGGGACAGAGGAACACTGAAGCTTTCTTT. Translation gives CASSLAPGQRNTEAFF.

This clonotype appeared a single time. The chain employs TRBV27 and TRBJ2-3; 9 bases line up with TRBD2. Germline values: CDR1 MNHEY, CDR2 SMNVEV (reference sequence). The trim removed 5 bases at V and 3 bases at J, leaving 9 bases unmatched. The CDR3 runs 16 residues. The CDR3 nucleotides read TGTGCCAGCAGTGGATCGCTTAGCGGGAGTACAGATACGCAGTATTTT. This codes for CASSGSLSGSTDTQYF.

A few counts support this clonotype. The chain uses TRBV4-3 and TRBJ2-7, with D perhaps TRBD2 (6 bases). Germline CDR1 reads LGHNA; CDR2 reads YSLEER. The CDR3 has 17 residues. V gave up 0 bases and J gave up 4 bases, with 19 bases separating them. DNA of the CDR3: TGCGCCAGCAGCCAAGATCATGGTAGCGGACGGGGGTACGAGCAGTACTTC. Protein sequence: CASSQDHGSGRGYEQYF.

This clonotype was detected only a few times. CDR3 loop: CASSPDSTFYEQYF. DNA for the CDR3: TGTGCCAGCAGCCCGGACAGTACCTTCTACGAGCAGTACTTC. J is TRBJ2-7 and V is TRBV5-4, with D possibly TRBD1 on 6 matching bases. This CDR3 region has 14 residues. Germline CDR1 and CDR2: SGHNT and YYREEE (reference sequence). V was pared by 4 bases and J by 3 bases, with 14 bases between.